The 19 T cell receptor beta chains below all came from one sample that was sequenced in a study of cytotoxic CD8 clonotypes in ibrutinib-treated CLL. TCRdb's table, derived via immunoSEQ multiplex PCR, lists solely in-frame clones and lacks some. Among 150,000 to 200,000 clones listed, more than 70% were seen once. The starting material was PBMCs, obtained at disease progression, from a patient treated with ibrutinib. Receptor source: a human donor with chronic lymphocytic leukemia.

Only one count was recorded for this clone. The chain carries TRBV18 and TRBJ1-2; 9 positions agree with TRBD1. The CDR3 runs to 14 residues. The germline V gene has CDR1 KGHSH and CDR2 LQKENI. Germline trimming cut 0 bases from V and 8 bases from J; bases unmatched to any gene: 4. The CDR3 is CASSPPDRGRGYTF. The CDR3 DNA follows: TGTGCCAGCTCACCACCGGACAGGGGTCGCGGCTACACCTTC.

This chain joins TRBV19 and TRBJ2-7, with a tentative D call TRBD2 (6 bases). The V gene lost 5 bases and the J gene lost 6 bases, with 14 bases spanning the gap. The CDR3 has 13 residues. CDR1 is LNHDA, CDR2 SQIVND, per germline (reference sequence). The DNA for the CDR3 is TGTGCCAGTAGTGTACGACTAGGAAGCGAGCAGTACTTC. As protein: CASSVRLGSEQYF.

The chain uses TRBV29-1 and TRBJ1-2; D unclear. Germline CDR1 and CDR2: SQVTM and ANQGSEA. V lost 7 bases and J 14 bases, leaving 11 bases between the germline ends. The CDR3 is 8 residues long. The CDR3 spells CSADVWTF. The CDR3 bases are TGCAGCGCTGATGTATGGACCTTC. The variable domain in full, completed from reference TRBV29-1 and TRBJ1-2, reads SAVISQKPSRDICQRGTSLTIQCQVDSQVTMMFWYRQQPGQSLTLIATANQGSEATYESGFVIDKFPISRPNLTFSTLTVSNMSPEDSSIYLCSADVWTFGSGTRLTVV.

The chain employs TRBV7-3 and TRBJ2-3; 14 positions agree with TRBD2. Germline CDR1 is SGHTA and CDR2 is FQGTGA. The CDR3 length is 16 residues. J lost 8 bases, V lost 3 bases, and 7 bases had no gene match. In nucleotides, the CDR3 is TGTGCCAGCAGCTTCGGACTAGCGGGAGGATCGGCTACGCAGTATTTT. It codes for CASSFGLAGGSATQYF.

The rearrangement uses TRBV2 and TRBJ2-5; 12 nucleotides line up with TRBD2. The CDR3 is 18 residues long. Trimming at V came to 3 bases and at J to 5 bases, leaving 13 bases not matched to a gene. Germline V lookup: CDR1 SNHLY, CDR2 FYNNEI. The CDR3 DNA reads TGTGCCAGCAGTGATAAGACTAGCGGGAGTAGAGGCGGGGAGACCCAGTACTTC. Protein product: CASSDKTSGSRGGETQYF.

The chain has TRBV19 and TRBJ2-7; D is uncertain. Germline CDR1 and CDR2: LNHDA and SQIVND (reference sequence). The CDR3 is made up of 14 amino acids. V was trimmed by 0 bases and J by 4 bases, leaving 10 bases between them. The CDR3 protein is CASSIDSGLYEQYF. The DNA of the CDR3 is TGTGCCAGTAGTATAGATTCCGGCTTATACGAGCAGTACTTC.

This clone is a singleton in its sample. The CDR3 is CASSLGNRAEAFF. Here the CDR3 DNA reads TGTGCCAGCAGCTTAGGAAATCGTGCTGAAGCTTTCTTT. The chain has TRBV7-9 and TRBJ1-1; no firm D call. Germline CDR1 is SEHNR and CDR2 is FQNEAQ (reference sequence). This CDR3 comprises 13 residues. V lost 1 base, J lost 6 bases, and 9 bases lay in between. Using reference TRBV7-9 and TRBJ1-1 for the parts outside the CDR3, the full variable domain is DTGVSQNPRHKITKRGQNVTFRCDPISEHNRLYWYRQTLGQGPEFLTYFQNEAQLEKSRLLSDRFSAERPKGSFSTLEIQRTEQGDSAMYLCASSLGNRAEAFFGQGTRLTVV.

This CDR3 reads CASSPADRGDTIYF. CDR3 in DNA: TGTGCCAGCTCACCTGCGGACAGGGGCGACACCATATATTTT. V gene TRBV18 combines with J gene TRBJ1-3; 9 bases match TRBD1. The CDR3 loop spans 14 amino acids. V shed 3 bases, J shed 8 bases, and the junction held 5 bases outside the gene matches. CDR1 KGHSH and CDR2 LQKENI come from the germline V gene.

This clone was picked up one time. The rearrangement joins TRBV29-1 to TRBJ2-7, with 8 bases fitting TRBD2. Germline CDR1 SQVTM, CDR2 ANQGSEA. Unmatched junction bases numbered 14, after V lost 4 bases and J lost 6 bases. This CDR3 comprises 15 residues. The CDR3 DNA follows: TGCAGCGTTGTCTTCGGGACTAGGCGATTTGGCGAGCAGTACTTC. This codes for CSVVFGTRRFGEQYF.

The chain carries TRBV5-6 and TRBJ2-1; the match to TRBD2 covers 10 bases. Germline-derived CDR1 and CDR2 are SGHDT and YYEEEE. V lost 1 base to trimming and J lost 0 bases; unmatched junction nucleotides: 7. The CDR3 consists of 18 residues. The CDR3 DNA reads as TGTGCCAGCAGCTTGTTCCTAGCGGGGGCCATCTCCTACAATGAGCAGTTCTTC. This encodes CASSLFLAGAISYNEQFF.

The V and J genes are TRBV7-2 and TRBJ1-3; the D gene is possibly TRBD1 (5 bases). V dropped 5 bases and J dropped 1 base, with 12 bases sitting between them. Germline CDR1 is SGHTA and CDR2 is FQGNSA. This CDR3 spans 15 amino acids. The CDR3 nucleotides read TGTGCCAGCAGCCGACGACAGCGGTCTGGAAACACCATATATTTT. Its translation is CASSRRQRSGNTIYF. The full variable domain, its missing parts supplied by reference TRBV7-2 and TRBJ1-3, is GAGVSQSPSNKVTEKGKDVELRCDPISGHTALYWYRQSLGQGLEFLIYFQGNSAPDKSGLPSDRFSAERTGGSVSTLTIQRTQQEDSAVYLCASSRRQRSGNTIYFGEGSWLTVV.

The chain employs TRBV5-6 and TRBJ1-2; D unresolved. Trimming took off 4 bases at V and 3 bases at J, with 13 bases between the two ends. CDR1 SGHDT and CDR2 YYEEEE come from the germline V gene. This CDR3 contains 14 residues. The CDR3 spells CASSTFLLDYGYTF. CDR3 coding DNA: TGTGCCAGCAGCACCTTCTTGTTGGACTATGGCTACACCTTC.

V and J are TRBV14 and TRBJ2-1; D not resolved. The CDR3 has 14 amino acids. Trimming stripped 4 bases from V and 5 bases from J, with 12 bases between. CDR1 SGHDN and CDR2 FVKESK come from the germline V gene. CDR3 sequence (DNA): TGTGCCAGCAGCCTAGGGATTAGGCACAATGAGCAGTTCTTC. It yields the protein CASSLGIRHNEQFF.

This sequence joins TRBV30 and TRBJ2-7; no firm D call. CDR1 is GTSNPN and CDR2 is SVGIG in the germline V gene (reference sequence). The CDR3 consists of 12 residues. V was pared by 3 bases and J by 1 base, with 7 bases between. CDR3 amino acids: CAWRWGSYEQYF. DNA of the CDR3: TGTGCCTGGAGATGGGGTTCCTACGAGCAGTACTTC.

V gene TRBV7-6 combines with J gene TRBJ1-4; 9 nucleotides match TRBD1. Germline lookup yields CDR1 SGHVS and CDR2 FNYEAQ. Trimming at V came to 5 bases and at J to 5 bases, leaving 3 bases not matched to a gene. This CDR3 region has 14 residues. DNA of the CDR3: TGTGCCAGCAGCCACAGGGGGCCAAATGAAAAACTGTTTTTT. Translating it yields CASSHRGPNEKLFF. The variable domain in full, completed from reference TRBV7-6 and TRBJ1-4, reads GAGVSQSPRYKVTKRGQDVALRCDPISGHVSLYWYRQALGQGPEFLTYFNYEAQQDKSGLPNDRFSAERPEGSISTLTIQRTEQRDSAMYRCASSHRGPNEKLFFGSGTQLSVL.

The table lists this clone with a count of one. The chain carries TRBV28 and TRBJ2-5, with TRBD1 identical over 10 bases. The CDR3 extends over 14 amino acids. The V and J ends lost 5 bases and 5 bases, in that order; junction bases with no gene match: 5. CDR1 MDHEN and CDR2 SYDVKM come from the germline V gene. CDR3 nucleotide sequence: TGTGCCAGCAGTACGGGACAGGGGCGGGAGACCCAGTACTTC. Its translation is CASSTGQGRETQYF.

V is TRBV28 and J is TRBJ1-2, with no clear D. The CDR3 runs 12 residues. V was cut by 3 bases and J by 8 bases, with 10 bases left in between. The germline V gene has CDR1 MDHEN and CDR2 SYDVKM. CDR3 in DNA: TGTGCCAGCAGTTTCCAATCGCGGGGCTACACCTTC. It yields the protein CASSFQSRGYTF.

The CDR3 nucleotides are TGTGCCAGTAGTATAGAGCACAGCCACCCCTACGGCTACACCTTC. It translates to CASSIEHSHPYGYTF. The chain is built from TRBV19 and TRBJ1-2; no firm D call. V was trimmed by 0 bases and J by 8 bases, leaving 16 bases between them. The length of the CDR3 is 15 residues. Germline V gene lookup returns CDR1 LNHDA and CDR2 SQIVND (reference sequence).

This chain links TRBV4-3 with TRBJ1-5; D gene ambiguous. V was pared by 1 base and J by 5 bases, with 6 bases between. The CDR3 spans 13 residues. CDR1 is LGHNA, CDR2 YSLEER, per germline. CDR3 coding DNA: TGCGCCAGCAGCCAAGCTGGGGATCAGCCCCAGCATTTT. Its translation is CASSQAGDQPQHF.